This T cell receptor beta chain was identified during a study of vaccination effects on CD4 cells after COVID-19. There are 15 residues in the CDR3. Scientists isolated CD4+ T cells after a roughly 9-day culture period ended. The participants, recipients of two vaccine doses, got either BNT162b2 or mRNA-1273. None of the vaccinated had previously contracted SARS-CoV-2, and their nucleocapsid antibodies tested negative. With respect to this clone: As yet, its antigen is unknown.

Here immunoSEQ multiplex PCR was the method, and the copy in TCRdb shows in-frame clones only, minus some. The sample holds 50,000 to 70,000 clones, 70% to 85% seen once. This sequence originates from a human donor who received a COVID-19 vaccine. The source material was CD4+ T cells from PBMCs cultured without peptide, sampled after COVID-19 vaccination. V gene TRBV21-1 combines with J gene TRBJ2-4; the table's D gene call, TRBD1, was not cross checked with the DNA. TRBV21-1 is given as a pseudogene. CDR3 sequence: CASSKGHCPKNIQYF. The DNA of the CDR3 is TGTGCCAGCAGCAAGGGACATTGCCCGAAAAACATTCAGTACTTC.